A single sample is the source of the 22 T cell receptor beta chains below, sequenced in a study of blood T cell repertoires in COVID-19. Clones were read by immunoSEQ multiplex PCR, and TCRdb kept only the in-frame ones, dropping some. The table lists 45,000 to 55,000 clones, about 86% of them singletons. Source material: peripheral blood. The receptors were gathered from a man in his 70s with active COVID-19.

The chain combines TRBV5-4 with TRBJ2-7; 7 nucleotides match TRBD1. Trimming at V came to 4 bases and at J to 3 bases, leaving 13 bases not matched to a gene. This CDR3 is built from 16 residues. Germline V CDR1 and CDR2: SGHNT, YYREEE (reference sequence). In nucleotides, the CDR3 is TGTGCCAGCAGCCCCCGGGACAGCGCAGCCTACTACGAGCAGTACTTC. Translated: CASSPRDSAAYYEQYF.

This chain connects TRBV7-9 to TRBJ2-1, with D possibly being TRBD1 (6 bases). The CDR3 spans 11 residues. Trimming removed 2 bases at V and 13 bases at J, with 9 bases between. Per germline, CDR1 SEHNR and CDR2 FQNEAQ (reference sequence). The CDR3 nucleotides read TGTGCCAGCAGCTTACAGACAGGTCAGTTCTTC. Its protein is CASSLQTGQFF.

The genes are TRBV27 and TRBJ2-2; no definite D call. Germline V gives CDR1 MNHEY, CDR2 SMNVEV (reference sequence). V lost 2 bases and J lost 5, with 3 bases in between. This CDR3 is 12 amino acids long. This CDR3 is CASSLQTGELFF. The CDR3 DNA sequence: TGTGCCAGCAGTTTACAAACCGGGGAGCTGTTTTTT.

The V and J genes are TRBV3-1 (or the pseudogene TRBV3-2) and TRBJ1-5; TRBD1 aligns across 7 bases. The trim removed 4 bases at V and 4 bases at J, leaving 7 bases unmatched. CDR1 is LGHDT and CDR2 is YNNKEL in the germline V gene (reference sequence). The CDR3 has 15 amino acids. This CDR3 is CASSPRGSANQPQHF. For the CDR3, the DNA is TGTGCCAGCAGCCCCAGGGGGTCTGCGAATCAGCCCCAGCATTTT.

The chain carries TRBV5-1 and TRBJ2-7; D is perhaps TRBD1 (5 bases). Germline V lookup: CDR1 SGHRS, CDR2 YFSETQ. The V gene lost 4 bases and the J gene lost 4 bases, with 15 bases spanning the gap. This CDR3 contains 14 residues. This CDR3 is CASSRERRGYEQYF. The CDR3 region has the DNA TGCGCCAGCAGCAGAGAAAGAAGGGGTTACGAGCAGTACTTC.

This rearrangement joins TRBV6-5 to TRBJ2-4; D might be TRBD1 (6 bases). The V end was cut by 6 bases, the J end by 11 bases, with 17 bases between. CDR1 and CDR2 from the germline V gene are MNHEY and SVGAGI. The CDR3 covers 13 residues. The CDR3 loop reads CASRTQGADVQYF. DNA for the CDR3: TGTGCCAGCAGGACACAGGGCGCCGACGTTCAGTACTTC.

DNA for the CDR3: TGTGCCAGCAGCTCCCTTACAGGGGGCTATGGCTACACCTTC. Translation: CASSSLTGGYGYTF. The chain uses TRBV7-8 and TRBJ1-2; 8 bases line up with TRBD1. The CDR3 is 14 amino acids. V was pared by 4 bases and J by 4 bases, with 5 bases of the junction left unmatched. Germline loops: CDR1 SGHVS, CDR2 FQNEAQ.

The sample holds one count of this clone. V usage is TRBV9 and J usage is TRBJ2-2; 11 nucleotides match TRBD1. Per germline, CDR1 SGDLS and CDR2 YYNGEE. This CDR3 is built from 16 residues. V lost 5 bases and J lost 4; bases outside the gene matches: 7. CDR3 nucleotides: TGTGCCAGCAGTGGCGAGGGACAGGGGGTCACCGGGGAGCTGTTTTTT. Its protein is CASSGEGQGVTGELFF.

The chain carries TRBV5-1 and TRBJ2-7; TRBD2 agrees at 7 bases. This CDR3 region has 14 residues. From germline, CDR1 is SGHRS and CDR2 YFSETQ. V was clipped by 3 bases and J by 4 bases; unmatched bases: 7. CDR3 loop: CASSSGGSSYEQYF. DNA for the CDR3: TGCGCCAGCAGCTCGGGGGGTTCGTCTTACGAGCAGTACTTC. The variable domain in full, completed from reference TRBV5-1 and TRBJ2-7, reads KAGVTQTPRYLIKTRGQQVTLSCSPISGHRSVSWYQQTPGQGLQFLFEYFSETQRNKGNFPGRFSGRQFSNSRSEMNVSTLELGDSALYLCASSSGGSSYEQYFGPGTRLTVT.

The rearrangement uses TRBV19 and TRBJ1-2; TRBD1 might be the D (6 bases). Deletions cut 5 bases from V and 8 bases from J, with 12 bases between. There are 12 residues in the CDR3. CDR1 and CDR2 from the germline V gene are LNHDA and SQIVND (reference sequence). In DNA form, the CDR3 reads TGTGCCAGTAGTCTCCGGACAGTCGGCTACACCTTC. It codes for CASSLRTVGYTF.

This chain uses TRBV7-6 with TRBJ1-2; 10 positions match TRBD1. Trimming cost V 2 bases and J 2 bases; bases outside gene matches: 2. The CDR3 has 15 amino acids. Per the germline V gene, CDR1 is SGHVS and CDR2 is FNYEAQ. CDR3 sequence (DNA): TGTGCCAGCAGCTTAATGGGACAGGGGAACTATGGCTACACCTTC. It specifies CASSLMGQGNYGYTF.

This chain joins TRBV5-6 and TRBJ2-1; 7 bases match TRBD1. Germline CDR1 and CDR2: SGHDT and YYEEEE. The CDR3 consists of 19 residues. The junction had 16 bases not matched to a gene; V was cut back by 0 bases and J by 4 bases. The CDR3 loop reads CASSLGVTLTGQRYNEQFF. Here the CDR3 DNA reads TGTGCCAGCAGCTTGGGGGTGACCCTGACGGGACAGAGATACAATGAGCAGTTCTTC.

This clone came up once. This sequence joins TRBV5-1 and TRBJ2-7; 7 bases fit TRBD2. With 2 bases clipped from V and 3 bases from J, the junction kept 5 bases outside the gene matches. The CDR3 is 14 amino acids. The germline V gene encodes CDR1 SGHRS and CDR2 YFSETQ. The CDR3: CASSFGTGGYEQYF. The DNA of the CDR3 is TGCGCCAGCAGCTTTGGAACGGGGGGCTACGAGCAGTACTTC.

This chain joins TRBV7-9 and TRBJ1-6, with D maybe TRBD1 (6 bases). CDR1 and CDR2 from the germline V gene are SEHNR and FQNEAQ (reference sequence). The CDR3 sequence is 17 residues long. Trimming pared 5 bases from V and 9 bases from J, leaving 23 bases between. In nucleotides, the CDR3 is TGTGCCAGCAGCCTACCCAGGGCGACAGGCCCGGGTTCACCCCTCCACTTT. Translating gives CASSLPRATGPGSPLHF.

The chain recombines TRBV4-2 with TRBJ2-3; 9 bases line up with TRBD2. The CDR3 runs 17 residues. V was pared by 4 bases and J by 8 bases, with 16 bases of the junction left unmatched. Germline V gene sequence: CDR1 LGHNA, CDR2 YNFKEQ. Here the CDR3 DNA reads TGTGCCAGCAGCCGAGACGCGGGGGGGAACTACGGCGGTACGCAGTATTTT. Its protein product is CASSRDAGGNYGGTQYF.

This clone appeared a few times. CDR3 coding DNA: TGCAGTGCTAGTTCCGGGAATCAGCCCCAGCATTTT. Protein: CSASSGNQPQHF. This chain joins TRBV20-1 and TRBJ1-5; D unclear. The CDR3 loop spans 12 amino acids. The germline gives CDR1 DFQATT, CDR2 SNEGSKA (reference sequence). V was clipped by 3 bases and J by 4 bases, with 7 bases between them.

The chain joins TRBV7-7 to TRBJ2-2; D may be TRBD1 (6 bases). The CDR3 totals 16 residues. V lost 5 bases to trimming and J lost 1 base, with 14 bases between them. The germline gives CDR1 SSHAT, CDR2 FNYEAQ (reference sequence). For the CDR3, the DNA is TGTGCCAGCAGCCCTACCGGGACACTGAACACCGGGGAGCTGTTTTTT. Its protein product is CASSPTGTLNTGELFF.

V is TRBV9 and J is TRBJ1-2; possibly TRBD1 for D (6 bases). The CDR3 is 14 amino acids. CDR1 and CDR2 (germline): SGDLS, YYNGEE. V lost 3 bases and J 5 bases, leaving 14 bases between the germline ends. The CDR3 here is CASSGVGGAYGYTF. The DNA for the CDR3 is TGTGCCAGCAGCGGAGTAGGGGGGGCGTATGGCTACACCTTC.

The chain combines TRBV5-1 with TRBJ2-7; TRBD1 matches at 8 bases. There are 15 residues in the CDR3. Germline lookup yields CDR1 SGHRS and CDR2 YFSETQ. Trimming at V came to 4 bases and at J to 4 bases, leaving 10 bases not matched to a gene. The CDR3 DNA reads as TGCGCCAGCAGCGCGACCGGGACAGGTGGTTACGAGCAGTACTTC. Translating it yields CASSATGTGGYEQYF.

This sequence joins TRBV5-1 and TRBJ2-2; 7 bases line up with TRBD1. Trimming removed 0 bases from V and 6 bases from J; junction bases left unmatched: 5. The CDR3 runs to 15 residues. CDR1 and CDR2 (germline): SGHRS, YFSETQ. In DNA form, the CDR3 reads TGCGCCAGCAGCTTGGCCTTGCAGGGGGCCGGGGAGCTGTTTTTT. This translates into CASSLALQGAGELFF.

CDR3 nucleotide sequence: TGCGCCAGCAGTGAGTCGGACAGGGGCGAGGGTCAGCCCCAGCATTTT. It is translated as CASSESDRGEGQPQHF. This chain uses TRBV10-1 with TRBJ1-5, with 9 positions matching TRBD1. Germline-derived CDR1 and CDR2 are WNHNN and SYGVQD (reference sequence). V lost 0 bases to trimming and J lost 6 bases; unmatched junction nucleotides: 6. The CDR3 length is 16 residues.

The gene calls are TRBV19 and TRBJ1-4; TRBD1 matches 12 bases. This CDR3 is built from 16 residues. Germline trimming cut 0 bases from V and 7 bases from J; bases unmatched to any gene: 3. Per germline, CDR1 LNHDA and CDR2 SQIVND (reference sequence). CDR3 sequence: CASSIEGQGAREKLFF. The CDR3, as DNA: TGTGCCAGTAGTATAGAGGGACAGGGGGCGCGTGAAAAACTGTTTTTT.